Following are 10 T cell receptor beta chains from one sample sequenced in a study of siplizumab effects on memory and regulatory T cells. The repertoire was sequenced with immunoSEQ multiplex PCR; TCRdb's copy has only in-frame clones and lacks some. Here the sample spans about 97,000 clones, about nine tenths being singletons. Material for sequencing was non-Treg CD4+ T cells sorted from blood. These receptors were taken from a human donor in good health.

In this sample, this clone turned up once. As DNA, the CDR3 is TGTGCCAGCAGTGGGACGGACAGGGCTGGAGAAAAACTGTTTTTT. It codes for CASSGTDRAGEKLFF. The chain recombines TRBV6-1 with TRBJ1-4; 8 positions match TRBD1. V shed 4 bases and J 8 bases; nucleotides not matched to a gene: 9. Looked up from germline, CDR1 is MNHNS and CDR2 is SASEGT. The CDR3 sequence is 15 residues long.

This chain uses TRBV7-9 with TRBJ1-1; 10 nucleotides line up with TRBD1. CDR1 and CDR2 (germline): SEHNR, FQNEAQ (reference sequence). The CDR3 has 14 amino acids. V shed 4 bases, J shed 11 bases, and the junction held 10 bases outside the gene matches. The CDR3 DNA follows: TGTGCCAGCAGCTACACCCGCGGGACAGGGGTCGCTTTCTTT. Its translation: CASSYTRGTGVAFF.

A note on this clone: At one of its ends the junction is not consistent with the germline gene, which may arise from a read error. The genes are TRBV7-7 and TRBJ2-5; 12 positions match TRBD1. CDR1 SSHAT and CDR2 FNYEAQ come from the germline V gene (reference sequence). The CDR3 runs 15 residues. The CDR3 DNA sequence: TGTGCTAGCAGCTTTGGGACAGGGGGCATGGAGACCCAGTACTTC. This translates into CASSFGTGGMETQYF.

The V gene is TRBV28, the J gene TRBJ1-5; the D gene is possibly TRBD1 (5 bases). Per the germline V gene, CDR1 is MDHEN and CDR2 is SYDVKM. The CDR3 covers 14 residues. V was clipped by 8 bases and J by 7 bases, with 18 bases between them. CDR3 DNA sequence: TGTGCCAGCCTTTCGGGGGGTCCGGGACAGCCCCAGCATTTT. Amino acids: CASLSGGPGQPQHF.

A few counts support this clone. This chain's CDR3 is CATSSEGTVNQPQHF. CDR3 sequence (DNA): TGTGCCACCAGCAGTGAAGGGACAGTCAATCAGCCCCAGCATTTT. The chain has TRBV15 and TRBJ1-5, with 7 bases that match TRBD1. Germline V gives CDR1 LNHNV, CDR2 YYDKDF (reference sequence). The CDR3 is 15 amino acids. Trimming removed 3 bases from V and 3 bases from J; junction bases left unmatched: 5.

The V gene is TRBV5-6, the J gene TRBJ2-3, with a tentative D call TRBD2 (5 bases). This CDR3 is built from 15 residues. V lost 5 bases and J 0 bases, leaving 13 bases between the germline ends. Germline CDR1 reads SGHDT; CDR2 reads YYEEEE. CDR3 protein: CASSPLRTSTDTQYF. The CDR3 bases are TGTGCCAGCAGTCCCCTGAGGACTAGCACAGATACGCAGTATTTT.

The chain carries TRBV15 and TRBJ2-2; 11 bases are shared with TRBD2. The germline V gene encodes CDR1 LNHNV and CDR2 YYDKDF (reference sequence). Losses at the gene ends were 6 bases for V and 0 bases for J; bases not matched to a gene: 3. The CDR3 has 16 residues. CDR3 sequence reads: CATRPGLAANTGELFF. As DNA, the CDR3 is TGTGCCACCAGACCGGGACTAGCGGCGAACACCGGGGAGCTGTTTTTT.

The gene calls are TRBV29-1 and TRBJ1-5, with no clear D. This CDR3 is 14 amino acids long. CDR1 is SQVTM and CDR2 is ANQGSEA in the germline V gene. Trimming removed 6 bases at V and 2 bases at J, with 14 bases between. In DNA, the CDR3 is TGCAGCGTAAGGCTCCGGGAGGGCAATCAGCCCCAGCATTTT. Amino acid sequence: CSVRLREGNQPQHF.

The gene calls are TRBV6-1 and TRBJ2-2; D is perhaps TRBD2 (5 bases). CDR1 and CDR2 (germline): MNHNS, SASEGT. This CDR3 has 14 residues. V was cut by 6 bases and J by 6 bases, with 14 bases left in between. The CDR3 region is CASRGYGEAGELFF. The CDR3 nucleotides read TGTGCCAGCAGGGGGTACGGGGAAGCCGGGGAGCTGTTTTTT.

The CDR3 nucleotides are TGTGCCAGCAGCTTATTGAGCCTAGCGGGTGGGGAGACCCAGTACTTC. Amino acid sequence: CASSLLSLAGGETQYF. This rearrangement joins TRBV11-3 to TRBJ2-5; TRBD2 matches at 8 bases. CDR3 length: 16 amino acids. J gave up 5 bases and V 2 bases, and 10 bases lay outside the gene matches. Germline V gene sequence: CDR1 SGHNT, CDR2 YENEEA.